A selection of T cell receptor beta chains follows, all from one sample in a study of identical twins. TCRdb used MiXCR to reprocess the 5' RACE reads, holding one entry per CDR3 protein. The table lists more than 650,000 distinct CDR3 sequences, less than 7% of them singletons. Sequenced material: naive T cells sorted from blood. Receptors originate from a man aged 18 to 30 in good health. CDR3s include the opening cysteine and the closing phenylalanine or tryptophan. The D gene is left open where the match is weak. Only some rows state a clone size, as once, few, many or a class for expanded clones.

TRBJ2-7,TRBD2,16,many,TRBV7-9,CASSYPRDYSSYEQYF,TGTGCCAGCAGCTACCCTCGGGACTACTCCTCCTACGAGCAGTACTTC
TRBJ2-6,.,14,many,TRBV5-1,CASSSGAGANVLTF,TGCGCCAGCAGCTCGGGGGCTGGGGCCAACGTCCTGACTTTC
TRBJ2-7,.,14,.,TRBV28,CASRLLWGPSEQYF,TGTGCCAGCAGATTATTGTGGGGCCCCAGCGAGCAGTACTTC
TRBJ1-2,.,14,many,TRBV12-3/TRBV12-4,CASRGTRWNYGYTF,TGTGCCAGCAGGGGGACACGATGGAACTATGGCTACACCTTC
TRBJ1-5,.,14,many,TRBV18,CASSEGTNNQPQHF,TGTGCCAGCTCAGAAGGGACCAACAATCAGCCCCAGCATTTT
TRBJ1-1,.,16,many,TRBV12-3/TRBV12-4,CASSIFEGSENTEAFF,TGTGCCAGCAGTATATTCGAGGGGTCGGAGAACACTGAAGCTTTCTTT
TRBJ2-1,TRBD2,14,many,TRBV10-3,CTISPSGKGGEQFF,TGTACCATCAGCCCTAGCGGGAAAGGGGGTGAGCAGTTCTTC
TRBJ1-1,.,11,many,TRBV29-1,CSVDENTEAFF,TGCAGCGTTGACGAGAACACTGAAGCTTTCTTT
TRBJ2-3,TRBD2,15,few,TRBV20-1,CSPQGGRALSDTQYF,TGCAGTCCCCAGGGCGGGAGGGCCCTCTCAGATACGCAGTATTTT
TRBJ1-1,TRBD1,17,.,TRBV29-1,CSVLDRGDRGPNTEAFF,TGCAGCGTTCTAGACCGGGGGGACAGGGGGCCGAACACTGAAGCTTTCTTT
TRBJ2-5,.,10,many,TRBV28,CASVGETQYF,TGTGCCAGCGTTGGAGAGACCCAGTACTTC
TRBJ2-7,.,12,many,TRBV5-1,CASSSPLYEQYF,TGCGCCAGCAGCTCCCCTCTCTACGAGCAGTACTTC
TRBJ2-1,TRBD2,15,many,TRBV5-1,CASSLVSSGSNEQFF,TGCGCCAGCAGCTTGGTATCTAGCGGGAGTAATGAGCAGTTCTTC
TRBJ1-1,.,12,many,TRBV12-3/TRBV12-4,CASSPRVTEAFF,TGTGCCAGCAGTCCCAGGGTTACTGAAGCTTTCTTT
TRBJ1-1,TRBD1,13,many,TRBV7-9,CASSAPGQGEAFF,TGTGCCAGCAGCGCACCGGGACAGGGCGAAGCTTTCTTT
TRBJ2-3,TRBD2,15,many,TRBV12-3/TRBV12-4,CASSSGTSGTDTQYF,TGTGCCAGCAGTTCCGGGACTAGCGGTACAGATACGCAGTATTTT
TRBJ2-1,.,11,many,TRBV5-6,CASSRTDEQFF,TGTGCCAGCAGCCGGACCGATGAGCAGTTCTTC
TRBJ2-1,.,12,many,TRBV20-1,CSARPPVAEQFF,TGCAGTGCTCGGCCCCCTGTAGCTGAGCAGTTCTTC
TRBJ2-1,TRBD2,17,many,TRBV12-3/TRBV12-4,CASSSHLLAGGYNEQFF,TGTGCCAGCAGTTCTCACTTGCTAGCGGGAGGTTACAATGAGCAGTTCTTC
TRBJ1-2,.,12,.,TRBV9,CASSVDRYGYTF,TGTGCCAGCAGCGTCGACAGATATGGCTACACCTTC
TRBJ2-7,.,13,few,TRBV6-1,CASTAGTSYEQYF,TGTGCCAGCACCGCCGGGACTTCCTACGAGCAGTACTTC
TRBJ2-1,TRBD2,16,few,TRBV7-2,CASSSKRGSSYNEQFF,TGTGCCAGCAGCTCCAAGCGGGGGAGCTCCTACAATGAGCAGTTCTTC
TRBJ1-1,.,13,.,TRBV6-2/TRBV6-3,CASRNAGGTEAFF,TGTGCCAGCAGAAACGCAGGAGGCACTGAAGCTTTCTTT
TRBJ2-4,.,16,few,TRBV18,CASSPPQRQAGNIQYF,TGTGCCAGCTCACCACCCCAACGGCAAGCGGGAAACATTCAGTACTTC
TRBJ2-5,.,13,many,TRBV5-1,CASSTLMSETQYF,TGCGCCAGCAGCACGTTGATGTCGGAGACCCAGTACTTC
TRBJ1-1,.,12,many,TRBV19,CASSPSATEAFF,TGTGCCAGTAGTCCCTCGGCCACTGAAGCTTTCTTT
TRBJ1-4,.,15,.,TRBV4-3,CASSQEDVFREKLFF,TGCGCCAGCAGCCAAGAAGACGTGTTCAGGGAAAAACTGTTTTTT
TRBJ1-2,TRBD1,13,many,TRBV20-1,CSARVAGGYGYTF,TGCAGTGCTAGAGTGGCAGGGGGGTATGGCTACACCTTC
TRBJ2-7,TRBD2,14,few,TRBV30,CAWSPTSGRYEQYF,TGTGCCTGGAGCCCGACTAGCGGGAGATACGAGCAGTACTTC
TRBJ2-1,.,16,many,TRBV20-1,CSAVRPRGSSYNEQFF,TGCAGTGCAGTCAGGCCCCGGGGGAGCTCCTACAATGAGCAGTTCTTC
TRBJ2-1,.,17,.,TRBV18,CASSPQSGLGADNEQFF,TGTGCCAGCTCACCACAATCGGGACTGGGCGCGGACAATGAGCAGTTCTTC
TRBJ2-7,.,13,few,TRBV6-6,CASSADGYYEQYF,TGTGCCAGCAGTGCGGACGGATACTACGAGCAGTACTTC
TRBJ2-1,.,13,.,TRBV12-3/TRBV12-4,CASGRVLYNEQFF,TGTGCCAGCGGGAGAGTCCTCTACAATGAGCAGTTCTTC
TRBJ1-1,TRBD1,17,many,TRBV15,CATSRDRGSARNTEAFF,TGTGCCACCAGCAGGGACAGGGGTAGCGCTCGGAACACTGAAGCTTTCTTT
TRBJ2-1,TRBD2,16,many,TRBV6-5,CASSYSLAGGYNEQFF,TGTGCCAGCAGTTACTCGTTAGCGGGAGGGTACAATGAGCAGTTCTTC
TRBJ2-5,.,13,.,TRBV20-1,CSALGSAMETQYF,TGCAGTGCCCTAGGCTCGGCGATGGAGACCCAGTACTTC
TRBJ2-2,.,15,.,TRBV27,CASSFFGGSTGELFF,TGTGCCAGCAGTTTTTTCGGGGGCAGCACCGGGGAGCTGTTTTTT
TRBJ2-1,.,17,many,TRBV20-1,CSARAPFTAIAYNEQFF,TGCAGTGCTAGAGCTCCCTTTACGGCCATTGCCTACAATGAGCAGTTCTTC
TRBJ1-2,TRBD1,13,.,TRBV18,CASSPDREYGYTF,TGTGCCAGCTCACCAGACAGGGAATATGGCTACACCTTC
TRBJ2-2,TRBD2,15,few,TRBV9,CASDRRERNTGELFF,TGTGCCAGCGACCGGCGGGAGAGGAACACCGGGGAGCTGTTTTTT
TRBJ2-7,.,16,many,TRBV7-6,CASSPTTGTHPYEQYF,TGTGCCAGCAGCCCAACTACGGGGACGCATCCCTACGAGCAGTACTTC
TRBJ1-1,.,13,many,TRBV5-1,CASSEGARAEAFF,TGCGCCAGCAGCGAGGGTGCTCGGGCTGAAGCTTTCTTT
TRBJ1-2,.,14,many,TRBV27,CASSLHVSNYGYTF,TGTGCCAGCAGTTTGCACGTTTCTAACTATGGCTACACCTTC
TRBJ2-3,.,13,.,TRBV27,CASSPEQLDTQYF,TGTGCCAGCAGTCCTGAGCAGTTAGATACGCAGTATTTT
TRBJ1-2,.,17,.,TRBV27,CASSLRYLGGASYGYTF,TGTGCCAGCAGTTTACGTTATTTGGGGGGGGCAAGCTATGGCTACACCTTC
TRBJ2-1,TRBD2,21,few,TRBV7-2,CASSLGGGLATPQTTYNEQFF,TGTGCCAGCAGCTTGGGGGGGGGACTAGCGACGCCCCAGACAACCTACAATGAGCAGTTCTTC
TRBJ2-1,TRBD2,14,.,TRBV7-8,CASRKGLADGEQFF,TGTGCCAGCAGGAAGGGACTAGCGGACGGTGAGCAGTTCTTC
TRBJ2-2,.,13,.,TRBV11-2,CASSFWSTGELFF,TGTGCCAGCAGCTTTTGGAGCACCGGGGAGCTGTTTTTT
TRBJ2-7,.,14,.,TRBV30,CAWSSLRDRNEQYF,TGTGCCTGGAGTTCCCTGAGAGACAGGAACGAGCAGTACTTC
TRBJ2-3,TRBD2,15,many,TRBV5-1,CASMSTSGRLDTQYF,TGCGCCAGCATGTCGACTAGCGGGAGATTAGATACGCAGTATTTT
TRBJ2-2,.,12,many,TRBV29-1,CSVGWDTGELFF,TGCAGCGTAGGGTGGGACACCGGGGAGCTGTTTTTT
TRBJ2-1,TRBD2,15,many,TRBV7-7,CASSLGTSGLGEQFF,TGTGCCAGCAGCTTAGGAACTAGCGGTTTGGGTGAGCAGTTCTTC
TRBJ2-1,TRBD2,16,.,TRBV7-6,CASSLGGLAAQNEQFF,TGTGCCAGCAGCCTTGGGGGACTAGCGGCCCAAAATGAGCAGTTCTTC
TRBJ2-7,.,16,many,TRBV13,CASSLVGVGQSYEQYF,TGTGCCAGCAGCTTAGTGGGGGTCGGGCAGAGCTACGAGCAGTACTTC
TRBJ2-1,.,13,many,TRBV29-1,CSVASSTYNEQFF,TGCAGCGTTGCATCCTCCACCTACAATGAGCAGTTCTTC
TRBJ2-1,TRBD2,16,.,TRBV27,CASSSTSGSRYNEQFF,TGTGCCAGCAGTTCGACTAGCGGGAGTAGGTACAATGAGCAGTTCTTC